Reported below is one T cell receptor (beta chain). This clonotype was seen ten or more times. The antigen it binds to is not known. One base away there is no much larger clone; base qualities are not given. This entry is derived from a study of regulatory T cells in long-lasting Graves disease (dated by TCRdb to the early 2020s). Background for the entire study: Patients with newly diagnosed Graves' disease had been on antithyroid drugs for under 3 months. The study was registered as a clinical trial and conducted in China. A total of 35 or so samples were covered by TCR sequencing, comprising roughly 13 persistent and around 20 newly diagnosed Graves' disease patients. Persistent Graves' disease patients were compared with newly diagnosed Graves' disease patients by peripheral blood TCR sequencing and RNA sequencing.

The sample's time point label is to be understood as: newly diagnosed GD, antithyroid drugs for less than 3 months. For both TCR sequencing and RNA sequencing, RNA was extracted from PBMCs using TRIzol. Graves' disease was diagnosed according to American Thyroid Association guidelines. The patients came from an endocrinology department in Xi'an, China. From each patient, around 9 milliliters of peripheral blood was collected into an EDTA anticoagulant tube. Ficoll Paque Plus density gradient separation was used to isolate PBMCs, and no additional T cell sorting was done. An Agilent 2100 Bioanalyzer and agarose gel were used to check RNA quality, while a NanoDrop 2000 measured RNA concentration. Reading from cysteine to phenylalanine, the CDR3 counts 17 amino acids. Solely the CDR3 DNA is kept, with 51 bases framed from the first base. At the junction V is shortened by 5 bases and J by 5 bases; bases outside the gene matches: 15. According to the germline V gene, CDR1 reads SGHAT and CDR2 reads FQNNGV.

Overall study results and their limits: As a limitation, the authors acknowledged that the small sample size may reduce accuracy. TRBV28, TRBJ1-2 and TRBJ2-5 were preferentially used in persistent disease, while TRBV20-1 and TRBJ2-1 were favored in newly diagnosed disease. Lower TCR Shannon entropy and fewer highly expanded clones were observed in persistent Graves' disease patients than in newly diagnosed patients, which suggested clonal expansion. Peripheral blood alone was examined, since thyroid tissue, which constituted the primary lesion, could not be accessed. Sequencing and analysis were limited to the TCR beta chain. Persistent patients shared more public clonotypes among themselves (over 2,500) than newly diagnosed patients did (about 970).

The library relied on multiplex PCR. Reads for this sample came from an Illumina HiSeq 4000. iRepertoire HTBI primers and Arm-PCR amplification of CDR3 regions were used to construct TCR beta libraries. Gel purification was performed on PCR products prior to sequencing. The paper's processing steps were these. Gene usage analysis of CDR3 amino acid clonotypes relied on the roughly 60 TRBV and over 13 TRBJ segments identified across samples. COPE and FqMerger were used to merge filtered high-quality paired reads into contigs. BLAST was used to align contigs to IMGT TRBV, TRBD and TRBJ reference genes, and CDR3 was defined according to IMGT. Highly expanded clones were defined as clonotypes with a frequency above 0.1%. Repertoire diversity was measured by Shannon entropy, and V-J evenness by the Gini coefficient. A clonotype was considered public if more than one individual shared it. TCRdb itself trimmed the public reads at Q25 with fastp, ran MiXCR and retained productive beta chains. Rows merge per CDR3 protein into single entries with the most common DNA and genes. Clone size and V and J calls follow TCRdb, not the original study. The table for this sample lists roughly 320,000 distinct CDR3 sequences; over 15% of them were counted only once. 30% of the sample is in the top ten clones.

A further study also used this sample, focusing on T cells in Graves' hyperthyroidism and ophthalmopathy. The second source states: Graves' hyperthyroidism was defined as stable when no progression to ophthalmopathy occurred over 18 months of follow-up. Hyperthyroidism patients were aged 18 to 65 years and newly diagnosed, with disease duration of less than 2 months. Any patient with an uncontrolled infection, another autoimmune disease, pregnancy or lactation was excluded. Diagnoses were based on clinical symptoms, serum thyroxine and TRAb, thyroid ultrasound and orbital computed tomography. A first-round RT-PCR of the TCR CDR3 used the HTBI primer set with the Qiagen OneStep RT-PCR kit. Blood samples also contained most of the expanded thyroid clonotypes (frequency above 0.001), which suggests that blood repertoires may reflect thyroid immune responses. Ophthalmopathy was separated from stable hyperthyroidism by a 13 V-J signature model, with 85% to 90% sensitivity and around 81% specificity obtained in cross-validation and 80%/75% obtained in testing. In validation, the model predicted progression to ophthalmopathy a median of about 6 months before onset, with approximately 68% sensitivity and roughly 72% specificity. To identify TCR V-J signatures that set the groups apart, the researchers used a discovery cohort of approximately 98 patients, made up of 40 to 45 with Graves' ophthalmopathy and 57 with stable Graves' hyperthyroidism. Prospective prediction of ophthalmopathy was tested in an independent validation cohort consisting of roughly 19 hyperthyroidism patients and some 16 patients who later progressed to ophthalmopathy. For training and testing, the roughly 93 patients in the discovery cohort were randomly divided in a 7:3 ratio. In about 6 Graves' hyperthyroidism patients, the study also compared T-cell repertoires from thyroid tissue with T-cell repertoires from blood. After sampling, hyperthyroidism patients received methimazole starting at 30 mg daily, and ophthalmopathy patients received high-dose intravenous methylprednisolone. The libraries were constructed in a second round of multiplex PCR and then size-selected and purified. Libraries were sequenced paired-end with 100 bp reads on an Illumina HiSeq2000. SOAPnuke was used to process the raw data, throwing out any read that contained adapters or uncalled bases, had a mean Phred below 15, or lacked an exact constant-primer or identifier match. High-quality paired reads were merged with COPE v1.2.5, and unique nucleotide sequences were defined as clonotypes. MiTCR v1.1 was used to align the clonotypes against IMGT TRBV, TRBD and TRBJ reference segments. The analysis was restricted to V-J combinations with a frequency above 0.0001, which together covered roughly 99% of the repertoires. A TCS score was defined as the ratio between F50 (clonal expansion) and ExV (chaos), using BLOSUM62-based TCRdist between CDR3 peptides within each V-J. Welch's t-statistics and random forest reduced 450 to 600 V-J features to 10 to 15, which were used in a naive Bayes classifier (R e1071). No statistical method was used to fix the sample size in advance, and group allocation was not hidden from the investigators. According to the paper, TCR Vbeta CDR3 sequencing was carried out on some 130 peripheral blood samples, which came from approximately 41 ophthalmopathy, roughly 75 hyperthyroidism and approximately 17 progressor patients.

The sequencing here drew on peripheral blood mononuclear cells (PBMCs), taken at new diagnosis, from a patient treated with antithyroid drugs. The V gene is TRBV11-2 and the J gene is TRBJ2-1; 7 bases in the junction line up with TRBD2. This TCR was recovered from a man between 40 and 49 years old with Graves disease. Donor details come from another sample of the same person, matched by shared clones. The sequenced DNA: TGTGCCAGCAGCCTCAAGGGCGGGTCTAGCGGAAACAATGAGCAGTTCTTC. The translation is CASSLKGGSSGNNEQFF. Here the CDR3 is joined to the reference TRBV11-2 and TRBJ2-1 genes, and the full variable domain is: EAGVAQSPRYKIIEKRQSVAFWCNPISGHATLYWYQQILGQGPKLLIQFQNNGVVDDSQLPKDRFSAERLKGVDSTLKIQPAKLEDSAVYLCASSLKGGSSGNNEQFFGPGTRLTVL.